This T cell receptor beta chain is drawn from a study of blood T cell repertoires in COVID-19. The length of the CDR3 is 13 residues. Losses at the gene ends were 7 bases for V and 6 bases for J; bases not matched to a gene: 4. The germline V gene encodes CDR1 SNHLY and CDR2 FYNNEI. Profiled with immunoSEQ multiplex PCR; TCRdb holds only in-frame clones, not every one. This repertoire shows 120,000 to 150,000 clones, about four fifths found once; its top ten account for over 12%. The rearrangement uses TRBV2 and TRBJ1-5, with 9 bases aligning to TRBD1. The receptor was derived from a human donor with acute or convalescent COVID-19. The donor label of this sample is uncertain. Material for sequencing was peripheral blood. Written as DNA, the CDR3 is TGTGCCAGCAAACAGGGGGCGGGTCAGCCCCAGCATTTT. Amino acid sequence: CASKQGAGQPQHF.